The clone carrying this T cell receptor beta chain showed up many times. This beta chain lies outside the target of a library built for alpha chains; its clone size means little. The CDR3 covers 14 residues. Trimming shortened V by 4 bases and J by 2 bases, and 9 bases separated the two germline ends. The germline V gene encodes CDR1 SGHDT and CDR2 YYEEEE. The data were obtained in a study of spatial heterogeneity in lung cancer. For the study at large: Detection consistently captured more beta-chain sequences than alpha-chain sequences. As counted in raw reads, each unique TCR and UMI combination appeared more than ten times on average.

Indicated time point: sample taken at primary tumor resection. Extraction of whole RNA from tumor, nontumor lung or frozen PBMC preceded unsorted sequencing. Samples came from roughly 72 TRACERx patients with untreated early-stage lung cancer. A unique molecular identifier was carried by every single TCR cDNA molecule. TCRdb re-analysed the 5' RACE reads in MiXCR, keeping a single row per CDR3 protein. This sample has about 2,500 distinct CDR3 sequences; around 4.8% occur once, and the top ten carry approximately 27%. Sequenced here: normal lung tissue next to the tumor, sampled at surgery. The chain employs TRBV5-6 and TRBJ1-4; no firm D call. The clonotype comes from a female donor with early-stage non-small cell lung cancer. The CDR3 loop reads CASSVKATNEKLFF. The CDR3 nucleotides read TGTGCCAGCAGCGTGAAAGCTACTAATGAAAAACTGTTTTTT.